These T cell receptor beta chains were read from a single sample in a study of shared clonotypes between healthy human individuals. The data were produced by immunoSEQ multiplex PCR, yet TCRdb's version contains in-frame clones alone and is incomplete. This table has nearly 1,000,000 clones, about 80% appearing once. The sample comprised memory CD4+ T cells sorted from blood. These receptors were taken from a man between 18 and 35 years old in good health. Each CDR3 is given with its conserved first and last residue. Fields, in order: V gene, J gene, D gene, clone size, CDR3 protein, CDR3 DNA. A D gene is named only where the DNA matches it firmly. Some rows have no size entry. The others give once, few or many, or a class for an expanded clone.

TRBV7-8	TRBJ1-2	-	-	CASSLAVETGYTF	TGTGCCAGCAGCTTAGCAGTAGAGACCGGCTACACCTTC
TRBV2	TRBJ1-5	-	-	CASSFQSDQPQHF	TGTGCCAGCAGTTTTCAGTCTGATCAGCCCCAGCATTTT
TRBV2	TRBJ2-1	-	-	CASSVLALEQFF	TGTGCCAGCAGTGTTTTGGCGCTTGAGCAGTTCTTC
TRBV7-9	TRBJ2-5	-	once	CASSSSRAGKETQYF	TGTGCCAGCAGCTCCTCCAGGGCCGGGAAAGAGACCCAGTACTTC
TRBV2	TRBJ2-1	-	-	CASSSTRSNNEQFF	TGTGCCAGCAGCTCGACTAGATCGAACAATGAGCAGTTCTTC
TRBV5-1	TRBJ1-1	-	-	CASSGMGNTEAFF	TGCGCCAGCAGCGGGATGGGGAACACTGAAGCTTTCTTT
TRBV19	TRBJ1-1	-	-	CASSIDAMNTEAFF	TGTGCCAGTAGTATAGATGCAATGAACACTGAAGCTTTCTTT
TRBV16	TRBJ1-1	TRBD1	few	CASTQGVRVNTEAFF	TGTGCCAGCACCCAGGGGGTGAGGGTGAACACTGAAGCTTTCTTT
TRBV28	TRBJ2-7	-	-	CAGRTPGTYEQYF	TGTGCCGGCCGGACGCCGGGGACCTACGAGCAGTACTTC
TRBV5-4	TRBJ1-4	TRBD1	-	CASSLRTGPTNEKLFF	TGTGCCAGCAGCCTCAGGACAGGCCCAACTAATGAAAAACTGTTTTTT
TRBV23-1	TRBJ2-7	-	-	CASSHPGGGRSGEQYF	TGCGCCAGCAGTCACCCGGGGGGCGGGAGAAGTGGCGAGCAGTACTTC
TRBV6-1	TRBJ2-7	TRBD2	-	CASSATSGPYEQYF	TGTGCCAGCAGTGCGACTAGCGGACCCTACGAGCAGTACTTC
TRBV6-1	TRBJ1-5	-	many	CASSEGTDSNQPQHF	TGTGCCAGCAGTGAAGGGACAGATAGCAATCAGCCCCAGCATTTT
TRBV5-8	TRBJ2-7	-	-	CASSLGSSSSYEQYF	TGTGCCAGCAGCTTGGGGTCCAGTTCCTCCTACGAGCAGTACTTC
TRBV7-9	TRBJ1-2	TRBD1	-	CASSLESPTGRKDYGYTF	TGTGCCAGCAGCTTAGAGTCACCGACAGGGAGGAAGGACTATGGCTACACCTTC
TRBV30	TRBJ2-5	-	-	CAWSSQREAQYF	TGTGCCTGGAGCTCCCAGAGGGAGGCCCAGTACTTC
TRBV30	TRBJ1-5	-	-	CAWSVSGAQPQHF	TGTGCCTGGAGTGTATCGGGGGCCCAGCCCCAGCATTTT
TRBV5-6	TRBJ2-7	-	once	CASSFRGGAYEQYF	TGTGCCAGCAGCTTTAGGGGCGGAGCCTACGAGCAGTACTTC
TRBV4-1	TRBJ1-5	-	-	CASSLIQSNQPQHF	TGCGCCAGCAGTCTCATCCAAAGCAATCAGCCCCAGCATTTT
TRBV30	TRBJ1-6	TRBD1	-	CAWMSGTGYNSPLHF	TGTGCCTGGATGTCCGGGACAGGTTACAATTCACCCCTCCACTTT
TRBV6-5	TRBJ2-1	-	few	CASNSQSHSEQFF	TGTGCCAGCAATTCCCAAAGTCACAGTGAGCAGTTCTTC
TRBV19	TRBJ1-1	TRBD1	-	CASTKDRLNTEAFF	TGTGCCAGTACCAAGGACAGGTTGAACACTGAAGCTTTCTTT
TRBV6-6	TRBJ1-2	-	-	CASSPPTNIGYTF	TGTGCCAGCAGTCCGCCGACCAATATTGGCTACACCTTC
TRBV5-1	TRBJ2-5	-	-	CASSLVGSQETQYF	TGCGCCAGCAGCTTGGTGGGGTCTCAAGAGACCCAGTACTTC
TRBV5-6	TRBJ1-6	-	-	CASSLRGGRSPLHF	TGTGCCAGCAGCTTAAGGGGGGGCCGTTCACCCCTCCACTTT
TRBV29-1	TRBJ2-1	TRBD1	-	CSVVKQGAFNEQFF	TGCAGCGTTGTAAAACAGGGGGCGTTCAATGAGCAGTTCTTC
TRBV7-2	TRBJ2-3	-	-	CASSSRGGATDTQYF	TGTGCCAGCAGCTCGAGGGGGGGGGCCACAGATACGCAGTATTTT
TRBV2	TRBJ1-5	-	once	CASSAEGSTQPQHF	TGTGCCAGCAGTGCCGAGGGAAGTACTCAGCCCCAGCATTTT
TRBV2	TRBJ2-3	-	-	CASSEDRALTDTQYF	TGTGCCAGCAGTGAAGACCGGGCCCTAACAGATACGCAGTATTTT
TRBV6-4	TRBJ2-2	-	few	CASSPVTNTGELFF	TGTGCCAGCAGTCCTGTAACGAACACCGGGGAGCTGTTTTTT
TRBV11-2	TRBJ1-2	-	few	CASSLAPHNYGYTF	TGTGCCAGCAGCTTAGCACCGCATAACTATGGCTACACCTTC
TRBV6-6	TRBJ2-7	TRBD2	-	CVAGGDYEQYF	TGTGTCGCGGGGGGGGACTACGAGCAGTACTTC
TRBV11-2	TRBJ2-7	TRBD2	-	CASSPRRLAGTNYEQYF	TGTGCCAGCAGCCCCCGAAGGCTAGCGGGAACGAACTACGAGCAGTACTTC
TRBV27	TRBJ1-3	-	-	CASSSLPGNTIYF	TGTGCCAGCAGTTCCCTCCCTGGAAACACCATATATTTT
TRBV30	TRBJ1-1	-	-	CAWRTVGVTEAFF	TGTGCCTGGAGGACGGTAGGGGTCACTGAAGCTTTCTTT
TRBV5-1	TRBJ2-5	TRBD2	-	CASSIIAGGGETQYF	TGCGCCAGCAGCATCATAGCGGGGGGTGGAGAGACCCAGTACTTC
TRBV30	TRBJ2-5	TRBD1	-	CAWSETGVRETQYF	TGTGCCTGGAGTGAAACAGGGGTGAGGGAGACCCAGTACTTC
TRBV2	TRBJ2-5	-	few	CASRAGGGETQYF	TGTGCCAGCAGAGCAGGGGGAGGAGAGACCCAGTACTTC
TRBV21-1	TRBJ1-5	-	-	CASSKMQTHSNQPQHF	TGTGCCAGCAGCAAAATGCAGACCCATAGCAATCAGCCCCAGCATTTT
TRBV25-1	TRBJ2-7	-	-	CASSEYGVAAYEQYF	TGTGCCAGCAGTGAATATGGGGTAGCAGCTTACGAGCAGTACTTC
TRBV5-1	TRBJ2-7	-	many	CASSQGGVLYEQYF	TGCGCCAGCAGCCAGGGAGGTGTTCTCTACGAGCAGTACTTC
TRBV5-1	TRBJ2-2	TRBD1	-	CASRWTGGNTGELFF	TGCGCCAGCAGATGGACAGGGGGGAACACCGGGGAGCTGTTTTTT
TRBV30	TRBJ2-2	-	few	CAWSPPFGFRGNTGELFF	TGTGCCTGGAGCCCACCCTTCGGGTTTAGGGGGAACACCGGGGAGCTGTTTTTT
TRBV4-3	TRBJ2-3	-	few	CASSSGGAYGTDTQYF	TGCGCCAGCAGCTCTGGGGGTGCCTATGGCACAGATACGCAGTATTTT
TRBV7-2	TRBJ2-2	-	-	CASSAGMNTGELFF	TGTGCCAGCAGCGCGGGAATGAACACCGGGGAGCTGTTTTTT
TRBV11-2	TRBJ1-6	-	-	CASSLMVGNSPLHF	TGTGCCAGCAGCTTGATGGTGGGCAATTCACCCCTCCACTTT
TRBV6-1	TRBJ2-7	-	-	CASSDSQTPGNEQYF	TGTGCCAGCAGTGATTCACAGACTCCCGGGAACGAGCAGTACTTC
TRBV29-1	TRBJ2-7	TRBD2	-	CSVELLAGASSKQYF	TGCAGCGTTGAATTACTAGCGGGAGCGTCTAGCAAGCAGTACTTC
TRBV10-3	TRBJ2-7	-	-	CAISPDAAASYEQYF	TGTGCCATCAGCCCCGACGCCGCAGCCTCCTACGAGCAGTACTTC
TRBV7-9	TRBJ2-7	TRBD2	-	CASSFGTSGPLEQYF	TGTGCCAGCAGCTTTGGGACTAGCGGCCCTTTGGAGCAGTACTTC
TRBV19	TRBJ2-1	-	many	CASSRDGPWGYNEQFF	TGTGCCAGTAGTAGGGACGGACCATGGGGGTACAATGAGCAGTTCTTC
TRBV11-2	TRBJ1-6	-	-	CASRKQAIPSPLHF	TGTGCCAGCAGGAAACAGGCAATCCCTTCACCCCTCCACTTT
TRBV30	TRBJ1-1	TRBD1	-	CAWSLGQAEAFF	TGTGCCTGGAGTCTCGGACAGGCTGAAGCTTTCTTT
TRBV14	TRBJ2-5	-	-	CASSPGLRAETQYF	TGTGCCAGCAGCCCGGGCTTAAGGGCGGAGACCCAGTACTTC